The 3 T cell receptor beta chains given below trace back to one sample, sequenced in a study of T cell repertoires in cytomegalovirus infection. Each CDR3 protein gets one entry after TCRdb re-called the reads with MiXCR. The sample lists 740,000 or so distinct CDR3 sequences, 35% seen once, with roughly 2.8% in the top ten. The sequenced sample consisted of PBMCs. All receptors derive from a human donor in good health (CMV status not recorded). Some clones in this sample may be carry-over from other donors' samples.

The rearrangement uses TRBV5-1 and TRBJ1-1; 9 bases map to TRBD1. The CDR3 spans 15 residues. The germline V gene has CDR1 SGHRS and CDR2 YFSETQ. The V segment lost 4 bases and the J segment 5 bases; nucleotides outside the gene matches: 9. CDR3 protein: CASSTGQGMGTEAFF. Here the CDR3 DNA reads TGCGCCAGCAGCACGGGACAGGGAATGGGAACTGAAGCTTTCTTT.

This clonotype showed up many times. Here the CDR3 reads CASSFDATVNSPLHF. CDR3 nucleotide sequence: TGTGCCAGCAGCTTCGATGCGACAGTGAATTCACCCCTCCACTTT. The V gene is TRBV7-9, the J gene TRBJ1-6; a possible D gene is TRBD1 (5 bases). Between the trimmed V and J ends, which lost 3 bases and 7 bases, there was a span of 13 bases. Germline values: CDR1 SEHNR, CDR2 FQNEAQ (reference sequence). There are 15 residues in the CDR3.

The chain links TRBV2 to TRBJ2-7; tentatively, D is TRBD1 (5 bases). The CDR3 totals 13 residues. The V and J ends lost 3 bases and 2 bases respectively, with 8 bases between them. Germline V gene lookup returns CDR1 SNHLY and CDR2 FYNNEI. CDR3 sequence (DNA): TGTGCCAGCAGTGAGGGGCCGACCTACGAGCAGTACTTC. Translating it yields CASSEGPTYEQYF.